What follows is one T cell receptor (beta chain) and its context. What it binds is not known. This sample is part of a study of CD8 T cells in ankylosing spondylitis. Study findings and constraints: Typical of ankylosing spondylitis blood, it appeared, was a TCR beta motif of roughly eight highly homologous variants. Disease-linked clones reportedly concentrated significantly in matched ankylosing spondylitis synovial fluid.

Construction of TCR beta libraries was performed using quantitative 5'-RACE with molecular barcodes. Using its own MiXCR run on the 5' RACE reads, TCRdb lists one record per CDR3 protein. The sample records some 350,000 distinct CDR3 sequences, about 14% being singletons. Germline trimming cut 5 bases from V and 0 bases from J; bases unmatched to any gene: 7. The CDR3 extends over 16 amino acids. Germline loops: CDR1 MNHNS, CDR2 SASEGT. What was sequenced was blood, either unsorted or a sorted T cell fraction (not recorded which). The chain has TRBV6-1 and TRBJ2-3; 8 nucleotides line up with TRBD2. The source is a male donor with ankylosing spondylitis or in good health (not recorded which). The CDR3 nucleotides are TGTGCCAGCAGTAATATAGCGGGATTTAGCACAGATACGCAGTATTTT. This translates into CASSNIAGFSTDTQYF.